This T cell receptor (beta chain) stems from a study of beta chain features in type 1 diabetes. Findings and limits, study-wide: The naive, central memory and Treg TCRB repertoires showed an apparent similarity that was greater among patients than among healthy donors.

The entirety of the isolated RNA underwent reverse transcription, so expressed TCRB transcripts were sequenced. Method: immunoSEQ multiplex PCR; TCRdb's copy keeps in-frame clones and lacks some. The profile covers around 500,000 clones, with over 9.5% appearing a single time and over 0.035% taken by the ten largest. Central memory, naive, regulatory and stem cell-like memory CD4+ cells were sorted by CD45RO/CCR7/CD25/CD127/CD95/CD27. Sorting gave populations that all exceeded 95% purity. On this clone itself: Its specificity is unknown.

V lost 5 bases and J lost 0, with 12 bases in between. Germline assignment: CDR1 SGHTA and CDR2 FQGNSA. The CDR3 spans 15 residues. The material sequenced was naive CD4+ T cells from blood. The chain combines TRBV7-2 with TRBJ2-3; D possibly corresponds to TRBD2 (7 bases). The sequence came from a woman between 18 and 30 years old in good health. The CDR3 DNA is TGTGCCAGCAGCGGCGGGGGCACTAGCACAGATACGCAGTATTTT. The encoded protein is CASSGGGTSTDTQYF.